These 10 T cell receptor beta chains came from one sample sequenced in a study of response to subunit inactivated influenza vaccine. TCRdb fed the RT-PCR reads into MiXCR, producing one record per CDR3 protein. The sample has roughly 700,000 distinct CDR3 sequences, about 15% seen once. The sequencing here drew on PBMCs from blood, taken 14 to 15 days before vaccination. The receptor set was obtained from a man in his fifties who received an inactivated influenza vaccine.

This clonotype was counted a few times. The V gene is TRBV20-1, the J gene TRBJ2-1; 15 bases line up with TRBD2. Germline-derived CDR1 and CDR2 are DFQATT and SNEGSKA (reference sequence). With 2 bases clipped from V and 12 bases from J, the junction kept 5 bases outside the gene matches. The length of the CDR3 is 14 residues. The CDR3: CSARLPGLAGGQFF. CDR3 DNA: TGCAGTGCTAGACTCCCGGGACTAGCGGGGGGGCAGTTCTTC.

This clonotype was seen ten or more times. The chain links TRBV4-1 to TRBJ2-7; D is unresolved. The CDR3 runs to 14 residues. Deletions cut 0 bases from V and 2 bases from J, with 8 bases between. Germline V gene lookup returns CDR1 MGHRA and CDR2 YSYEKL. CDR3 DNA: TGCGCCAGCAGCCAAGAAGGCAGAGCCTACGAGCAGTACTTC. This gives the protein CASSQEGRAYEQYF.

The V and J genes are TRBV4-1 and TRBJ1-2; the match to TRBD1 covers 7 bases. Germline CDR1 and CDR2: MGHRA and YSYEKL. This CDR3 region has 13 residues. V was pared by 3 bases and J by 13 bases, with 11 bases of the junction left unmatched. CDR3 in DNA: TGCGCCAGCAGCCAGACAGGGCCTTACTCGGGCACCTTC. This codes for CASSQTGPYSGTF.

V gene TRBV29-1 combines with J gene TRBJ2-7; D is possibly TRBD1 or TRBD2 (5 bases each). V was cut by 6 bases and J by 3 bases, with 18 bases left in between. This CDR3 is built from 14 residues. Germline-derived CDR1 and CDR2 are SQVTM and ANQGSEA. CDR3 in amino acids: CSVELRLGDYEQYF. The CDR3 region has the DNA TGCAGCGTCGAGCTCCGTCTGGGGGACTACGAGCAGTACTTC.

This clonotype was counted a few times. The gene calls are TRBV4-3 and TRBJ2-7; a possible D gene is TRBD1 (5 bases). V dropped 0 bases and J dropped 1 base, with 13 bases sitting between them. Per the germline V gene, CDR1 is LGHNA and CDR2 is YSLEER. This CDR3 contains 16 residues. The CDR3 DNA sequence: TGCGCCAGCAGCCAAGAGGCTTTAAGGGGATCCTACGAGCAGTACTTC. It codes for CASSQEALRGSYEQYF.

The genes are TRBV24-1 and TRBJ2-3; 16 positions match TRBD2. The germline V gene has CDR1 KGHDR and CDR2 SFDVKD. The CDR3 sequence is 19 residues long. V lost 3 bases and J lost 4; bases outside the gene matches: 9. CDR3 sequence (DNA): TGTGCCACCAGTGATACGCCGGGACTAGCGGGAGGGCCCGCAGATACGCAGTATTTT. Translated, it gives CATSDTPGLAGGPADTQYF.

DNA for the CDR3: TGCAGTGCTAGAGATACGGGGGACCCGGGTGGCGAGCAGTACTTC. Amino acid sequence: CSARDTGDPGGEQYF. The chain has TRBV20-1 and TRBJ2-7; TRBD2 is a possible D gene (6 bases). V was trimmed by 0 bases and J by 6 bases, leaving 18 bases between them. The CDR3 is 15 residues long. Per the germline V gene, CDR1 is DFQATT and CDR2 is SNEGSKA (reference sequence).

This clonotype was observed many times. The CDR3, as DNA: TGTGCCAGCAGTCTATCTTATGGATCATACAATGAGCAGTTCTTC. Its protein product is CASSLSYGSYNEQFF. The gene calls are TRBV2 and TRBJ2-1; D is unclear. Germline values: CDR1 SNHLY, CDR2 FYNNEI. This CDR3 contains 15 residues. The ends were cut back, 5 bases at V and 4 bases at J, with 15 bases in the middle.

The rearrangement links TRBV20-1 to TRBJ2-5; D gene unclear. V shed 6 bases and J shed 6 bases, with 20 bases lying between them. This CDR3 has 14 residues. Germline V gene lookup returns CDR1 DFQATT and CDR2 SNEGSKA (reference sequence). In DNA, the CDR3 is TGCAGTGCCGCTAAGGACCGGGTGCAGCAGACCCAGTACTTC. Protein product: CSAAKDRVQQTQYF.

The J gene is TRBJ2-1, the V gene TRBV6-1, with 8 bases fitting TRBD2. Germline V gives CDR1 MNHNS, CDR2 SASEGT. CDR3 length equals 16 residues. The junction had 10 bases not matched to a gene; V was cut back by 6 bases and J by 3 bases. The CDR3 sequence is CASRRTSGKFYNEQFF. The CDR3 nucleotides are TGTGCCAGCAGGCGAACTAGCGGCAAATTCTACAATGAGCAGTTCTTC.